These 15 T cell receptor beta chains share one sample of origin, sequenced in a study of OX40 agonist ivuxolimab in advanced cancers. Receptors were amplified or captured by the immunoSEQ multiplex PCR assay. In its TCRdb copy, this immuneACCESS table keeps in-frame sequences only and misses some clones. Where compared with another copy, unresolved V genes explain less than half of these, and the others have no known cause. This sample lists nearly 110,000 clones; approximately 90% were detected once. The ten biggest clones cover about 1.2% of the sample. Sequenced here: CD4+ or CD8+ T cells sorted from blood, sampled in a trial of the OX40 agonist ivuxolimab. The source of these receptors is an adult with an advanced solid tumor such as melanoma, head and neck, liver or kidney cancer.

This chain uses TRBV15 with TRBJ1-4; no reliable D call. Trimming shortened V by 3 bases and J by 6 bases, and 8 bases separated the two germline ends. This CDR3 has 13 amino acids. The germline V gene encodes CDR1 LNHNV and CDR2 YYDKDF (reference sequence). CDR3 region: CATSRGGDEKLFF. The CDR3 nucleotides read TGTGCCACCAGCAGGGGTGGGGATGAAAAACTGTTTTTT.

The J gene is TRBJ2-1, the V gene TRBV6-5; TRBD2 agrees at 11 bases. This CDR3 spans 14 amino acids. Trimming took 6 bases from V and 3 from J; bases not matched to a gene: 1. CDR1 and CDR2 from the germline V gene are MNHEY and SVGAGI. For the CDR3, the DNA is TGTGCCAGCAGCGGGACTAGCGGCTACAATGAGCAGTTCTTC. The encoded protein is CASSGTSGYNEQFF.

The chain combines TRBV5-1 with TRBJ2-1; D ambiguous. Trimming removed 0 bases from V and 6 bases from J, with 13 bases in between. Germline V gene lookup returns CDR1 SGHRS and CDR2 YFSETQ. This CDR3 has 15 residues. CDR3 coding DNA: TGCGCCAGCAGCTTGGGGGCCGTGCTCTCCAATGAGCAGTTCTTC. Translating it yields CASSLGAVLSNEQFF.

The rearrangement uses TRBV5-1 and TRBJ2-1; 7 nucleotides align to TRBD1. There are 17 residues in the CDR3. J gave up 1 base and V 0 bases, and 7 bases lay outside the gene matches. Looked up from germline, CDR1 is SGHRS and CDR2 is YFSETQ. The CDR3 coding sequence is TGCGCCAGCAGCTTGGGCCGGGACAGCCCATCCTACAATGAGCAGTTCTTC. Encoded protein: CASSLGRDSPSYNEQFF.

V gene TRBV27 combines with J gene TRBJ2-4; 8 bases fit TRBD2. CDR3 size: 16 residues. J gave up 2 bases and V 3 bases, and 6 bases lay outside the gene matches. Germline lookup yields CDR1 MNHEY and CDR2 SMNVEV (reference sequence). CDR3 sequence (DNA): TGTGCCAGCAGTTTCTCGGGAGGGGAGACCAAAAACATTCAGTACTTC. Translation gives CASSFSGGETKNIQYF.

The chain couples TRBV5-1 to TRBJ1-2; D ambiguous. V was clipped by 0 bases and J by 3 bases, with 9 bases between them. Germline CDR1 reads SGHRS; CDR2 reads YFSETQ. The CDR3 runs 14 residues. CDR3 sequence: CASSLAGLDYGYTF. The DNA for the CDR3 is TGCGCCAGCAGCTTGGCTGGGCTGGACTATGGCTACACCTTC.

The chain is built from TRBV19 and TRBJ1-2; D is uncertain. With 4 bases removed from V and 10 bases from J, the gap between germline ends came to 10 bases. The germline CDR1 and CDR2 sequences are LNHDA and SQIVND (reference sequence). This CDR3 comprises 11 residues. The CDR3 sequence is CASSSWDLYTF. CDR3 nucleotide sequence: TGTGCCAGTAGTAGTTGGGATCTCTACACCTTC.

In DNA, the CDR3 is TGTGCCAGCCATTTCCCCAGGGGCGAGGGTCAGCCCCAGCATTTT. Residues: CASHFPRGEGQPQHF. The chain is built from TRBV28 and TRBJ1-5; maybe TRBD1 (6 bases). There are 15 residues in the CDR3. V was cut by 8 bases and J by 6 bases, with 20 bases left in between. Looked up from germline, CDR1 is MDHEN and CDR2 is SYDVKM.

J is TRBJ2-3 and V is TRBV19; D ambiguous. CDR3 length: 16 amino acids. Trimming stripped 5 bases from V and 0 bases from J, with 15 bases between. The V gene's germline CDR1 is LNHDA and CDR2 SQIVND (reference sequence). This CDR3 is CASSPPGPFSTDTQYF. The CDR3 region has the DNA TGTGCCAGTAGTCCTCCGGGCCCTTTTAGCACAGATACGCAGTATTTT.

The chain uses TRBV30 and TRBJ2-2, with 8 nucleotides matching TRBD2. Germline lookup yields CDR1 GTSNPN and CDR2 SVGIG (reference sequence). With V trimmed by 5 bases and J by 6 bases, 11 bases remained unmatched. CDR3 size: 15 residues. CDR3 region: CAWSWGGRPSGELFF. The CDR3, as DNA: TGTGCCTGGTCCTGGGGCGGGAGGCCCTCCGGGGAGCTGTTTTTT.

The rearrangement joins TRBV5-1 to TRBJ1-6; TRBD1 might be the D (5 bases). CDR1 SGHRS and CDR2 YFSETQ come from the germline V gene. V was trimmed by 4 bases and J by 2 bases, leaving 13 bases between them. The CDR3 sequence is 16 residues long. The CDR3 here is CASSPQAVAYNSPLHF. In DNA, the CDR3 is TGCGCCAGCAGCCCACAGGCGGTAGCCTATAATTCACCCCTCCACTTT.

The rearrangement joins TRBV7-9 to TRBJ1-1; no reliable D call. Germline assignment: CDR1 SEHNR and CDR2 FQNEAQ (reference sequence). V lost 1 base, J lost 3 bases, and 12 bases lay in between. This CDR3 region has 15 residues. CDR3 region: CASSLGPQTDTEAFF. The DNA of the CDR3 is TGTGCCAGCAGCTTAGGTCCCCAGACGGACACTGAAGCTTTCTTT.

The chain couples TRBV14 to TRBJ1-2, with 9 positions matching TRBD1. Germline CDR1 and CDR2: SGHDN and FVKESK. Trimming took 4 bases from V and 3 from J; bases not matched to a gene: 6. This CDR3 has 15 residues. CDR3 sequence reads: CASSPQTGGHYGYTF. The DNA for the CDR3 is TGTGCCAGCAGCCCACAGACAGGGGGGCACTATGGCTACACCTTC.

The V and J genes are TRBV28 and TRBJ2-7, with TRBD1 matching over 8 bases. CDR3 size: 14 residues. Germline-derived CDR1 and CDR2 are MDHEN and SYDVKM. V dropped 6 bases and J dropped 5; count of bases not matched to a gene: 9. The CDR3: CASRGGQDTDEQYF. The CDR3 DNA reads TGTGCCAGCAGGGGGGGACAGGACACTGACGAGCAGTACTTC.

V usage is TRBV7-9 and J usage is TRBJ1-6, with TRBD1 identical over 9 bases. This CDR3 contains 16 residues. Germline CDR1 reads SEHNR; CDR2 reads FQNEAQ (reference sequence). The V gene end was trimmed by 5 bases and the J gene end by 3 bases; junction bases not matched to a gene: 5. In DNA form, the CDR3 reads TGTGCCAGCAGCACCGGGACAGGGAGCTATAATTCACCCCTCCACTTT. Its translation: CASSTGTGSYNSPLHF.